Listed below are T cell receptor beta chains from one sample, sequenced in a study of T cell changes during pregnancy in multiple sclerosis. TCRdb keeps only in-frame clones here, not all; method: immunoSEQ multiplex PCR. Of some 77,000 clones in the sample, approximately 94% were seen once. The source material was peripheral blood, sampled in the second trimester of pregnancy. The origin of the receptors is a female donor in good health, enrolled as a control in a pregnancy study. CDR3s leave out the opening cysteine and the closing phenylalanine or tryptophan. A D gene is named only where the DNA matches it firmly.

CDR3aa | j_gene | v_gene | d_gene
ASSLEAAGGEKLF | TRBJ1-4 | TRBV7-9 | -
ASSPPGAGQETQY | TRBJ2-5 | TRBV18 | TRBD2
ASSQLWATNEKLF | TRBJ1-4 | TRBV4-3 | -
ASKGTGGTRNQPQH | TRBJ1-5 | TRBV27 | TRBD1
ASSTGGVYNEQF | TRBJ2-1 | TRBV28 | TRBD2
ASSQDREGLYPPEAF | TRBJ1-1 | TRBV4-3 | -
ASSEGGKGNQPQH | TRBJ1-5 | TRBV25-1 | -
ASSPGTGPYGYT | TRBJ1-2 | TRBV27 | TRBD1
ASGFNKAYEQY | TRBJ2-7 | TRBV27 | -
ASVGDGTQY | TRBJ2-5 | TRBV7-6 | -
ASSSGGQGTQY | TRBJ2-5 | TRBV6-5 | -
ASSPDRGTDTQY | TRBJ2-3 | TRBV5-1 | TRBD1
ATDRGREKLF | TRBJ1-4 | TRBV9 | TRBD1
AISESMYERGTGELF | TRBJ2-2 | TRBV10-3 | -
ASSPGQGNYGYT | TRBJ1-2 | TRBV4-3 | TRBD1
ASSQETDRGQSNTEAF | TRBJ1-1 | TRBV4-2 | TRBD1
ASSRDSLEAF | TRBJ1-1 | TRBV5-1 | TRBD1
ASSVLAGGQETQY | TRBJ2-5 | TRBV9 | TRBD2
ASRDSGGSYEQY | TRBJ2-7 | TRBV7-6 | TRBD2